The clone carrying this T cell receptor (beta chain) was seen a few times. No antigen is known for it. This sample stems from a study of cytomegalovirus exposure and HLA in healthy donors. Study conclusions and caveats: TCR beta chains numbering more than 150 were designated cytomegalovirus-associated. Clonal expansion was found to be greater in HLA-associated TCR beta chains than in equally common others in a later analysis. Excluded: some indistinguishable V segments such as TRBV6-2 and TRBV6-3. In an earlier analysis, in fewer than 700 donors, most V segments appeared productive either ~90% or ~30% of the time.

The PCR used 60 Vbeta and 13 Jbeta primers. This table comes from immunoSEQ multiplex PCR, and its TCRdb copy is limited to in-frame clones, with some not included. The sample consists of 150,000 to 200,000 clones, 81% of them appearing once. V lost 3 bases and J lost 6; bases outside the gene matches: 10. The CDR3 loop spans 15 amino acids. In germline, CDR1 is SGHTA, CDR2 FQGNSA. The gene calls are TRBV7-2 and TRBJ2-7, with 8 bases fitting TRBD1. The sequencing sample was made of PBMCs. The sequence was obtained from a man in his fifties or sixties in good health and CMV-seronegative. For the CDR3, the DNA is TGTGCCAGCAGCTTCTCGACAGGGGCGGACGTCGAGCAGTACTTC. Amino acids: CASSFSTGADVEQYF.